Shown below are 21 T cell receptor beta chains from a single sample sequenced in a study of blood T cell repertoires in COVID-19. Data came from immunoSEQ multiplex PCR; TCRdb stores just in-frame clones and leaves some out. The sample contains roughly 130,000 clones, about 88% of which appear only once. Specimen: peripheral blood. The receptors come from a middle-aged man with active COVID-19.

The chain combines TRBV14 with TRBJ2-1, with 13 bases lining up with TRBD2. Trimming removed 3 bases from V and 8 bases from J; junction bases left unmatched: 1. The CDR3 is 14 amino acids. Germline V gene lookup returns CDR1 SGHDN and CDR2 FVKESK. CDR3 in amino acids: CASSHGLAGDEQFF. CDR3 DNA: TGTGCCAGCAGCCATGGACTAGCGGGAGATGAGCAGTTCTTC.

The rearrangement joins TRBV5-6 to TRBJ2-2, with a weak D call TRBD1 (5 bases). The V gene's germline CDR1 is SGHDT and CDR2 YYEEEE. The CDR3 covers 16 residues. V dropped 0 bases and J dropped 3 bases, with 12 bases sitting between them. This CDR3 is CASSLVKGIDTGELFF. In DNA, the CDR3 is TGTGCCAGCAGCTTGGTTAAGGGGATTGACACCGGGGAGCTGTTTTTT. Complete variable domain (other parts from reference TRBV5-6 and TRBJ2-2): DAGVTQSPTHLIKTRGQQVTLRCSPKSGHDTVSWYQQALGQGPQFIFQYYEEEERQRGNFPDRFSGHQFPNYSSELNVNALLLGDSALYLCASSLVKGIDTGELFFGEGSRLTVL.

The CDR3 DNA sequence: TGTGCCATCAGTGAGGCGGGAACTGAAGCTTTCTTT. It yields the protein CAISEAGTEAFF. This chain links TRBV10-3 with TRBJ1-1; D is undetermined. This CDR3 is 12 amino acids long. Deletions cut 2 bases from V and 5 bases from J, with 6 bases between. The germline gives CDR1 ENHRY, CDR2 SYGVKD.

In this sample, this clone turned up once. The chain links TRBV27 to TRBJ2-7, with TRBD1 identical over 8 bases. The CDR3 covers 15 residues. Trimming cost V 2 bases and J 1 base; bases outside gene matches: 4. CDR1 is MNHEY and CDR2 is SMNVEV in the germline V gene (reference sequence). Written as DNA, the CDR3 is TGTGCCAGCAGTTTAAACGGACAGGGATCCTACGAGCAGTACGTC. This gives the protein CASSLNGQGSYEQYV.

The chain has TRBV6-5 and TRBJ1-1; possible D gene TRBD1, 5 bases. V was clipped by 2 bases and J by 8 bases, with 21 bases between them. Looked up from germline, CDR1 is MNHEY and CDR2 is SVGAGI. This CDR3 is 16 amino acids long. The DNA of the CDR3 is TGTGCCAGCAGTTACGGGCCCGGGGGGAAAAGCGAGGAAGCTTTCTTT. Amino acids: CASSYGPGGKSEEAFF.

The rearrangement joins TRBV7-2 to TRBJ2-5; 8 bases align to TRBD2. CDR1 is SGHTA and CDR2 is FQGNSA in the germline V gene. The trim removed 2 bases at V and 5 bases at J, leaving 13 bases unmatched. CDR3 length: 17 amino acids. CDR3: CASSLNGGAGELETQYF. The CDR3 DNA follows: TGTGCCAGCAGCTTAAACGGGGGGGCCGGGGAGTTGGAGACCCAGTACTTC.

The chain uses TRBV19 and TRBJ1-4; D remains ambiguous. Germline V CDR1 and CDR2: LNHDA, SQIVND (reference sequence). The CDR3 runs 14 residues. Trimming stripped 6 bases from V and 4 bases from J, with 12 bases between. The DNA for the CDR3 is TGTGCCAGTAGAACGGGGAACATTAATGAAAAACTGTTTTTT. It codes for CASRTGNINEKLFF.

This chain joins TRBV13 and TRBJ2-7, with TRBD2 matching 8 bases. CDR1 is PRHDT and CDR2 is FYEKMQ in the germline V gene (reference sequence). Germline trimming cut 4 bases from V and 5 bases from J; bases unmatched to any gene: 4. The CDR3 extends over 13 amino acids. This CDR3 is CASSSGGFDEQYF. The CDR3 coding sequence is TGTGCCAGCAGCTCGGGAGGGTTTGACGAGCAGTACTTC.

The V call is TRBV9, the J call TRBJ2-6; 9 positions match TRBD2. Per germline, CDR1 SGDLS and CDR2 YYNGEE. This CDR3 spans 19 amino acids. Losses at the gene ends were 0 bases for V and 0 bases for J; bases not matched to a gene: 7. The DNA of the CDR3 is TGTGCCAGCAGCGTAGGTGCTAGCGGGGCCTACTCTGGGGCCAACGTCCTGACTTTC. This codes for CASSVGASGAYSGANVLTF.

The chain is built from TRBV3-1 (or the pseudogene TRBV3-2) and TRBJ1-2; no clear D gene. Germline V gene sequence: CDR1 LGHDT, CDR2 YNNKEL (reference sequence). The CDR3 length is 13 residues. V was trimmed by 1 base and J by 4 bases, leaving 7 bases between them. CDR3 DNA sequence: TGTGCCAGCAGCCAAGGCAGGTTCTATGGCTACACCTTC. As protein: CASSQGRFYGYTF.

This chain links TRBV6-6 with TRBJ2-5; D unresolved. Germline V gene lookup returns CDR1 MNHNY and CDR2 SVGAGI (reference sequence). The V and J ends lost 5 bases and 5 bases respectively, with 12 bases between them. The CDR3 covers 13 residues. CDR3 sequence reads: CASSQVSRETQYF. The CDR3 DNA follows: TGTGCCAGCAGTCAAGTAAGCCGGGAGACCCAGTACTTC.

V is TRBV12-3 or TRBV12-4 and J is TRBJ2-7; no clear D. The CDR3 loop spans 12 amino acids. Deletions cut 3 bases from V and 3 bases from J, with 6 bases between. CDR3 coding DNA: TGTGCCAGCAGTTTTGGCGGCTACGAGCAGTACGTC. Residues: CASSFGGYEQYV.

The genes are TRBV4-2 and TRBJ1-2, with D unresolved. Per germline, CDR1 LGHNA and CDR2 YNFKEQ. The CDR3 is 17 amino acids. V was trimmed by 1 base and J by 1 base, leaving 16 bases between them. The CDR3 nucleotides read TGTGCCAGCAGCCAAGGAACAGCCTCCCAGAATAACTATGGCTACACCTTC. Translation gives CASSQGTASQNNYGYTF.

As DNA, the CDR3 is TGTGCCATCAGTGAGTCAGTATCGGAGCGTGGTCAGCCCCAGCATTTT. Translation gives CAISESVSERGQPQHF. This chain uses TRBV10-3 with TRBJ1-5; D is unresolved. There are 16 residues in the CDR3. Trimming removed 0 bases from V and 6 bases from J, with 15 bases in between. Germline CDR1 ENHRY, CDR2 SYGVKD.

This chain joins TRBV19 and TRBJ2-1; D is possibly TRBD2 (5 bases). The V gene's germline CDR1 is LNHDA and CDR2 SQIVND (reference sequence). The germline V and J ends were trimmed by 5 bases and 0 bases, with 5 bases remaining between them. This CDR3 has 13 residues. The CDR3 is CASSGLSYNEQFF. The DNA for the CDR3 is TGTGCCAGTAGTGGACTCTCCTACAATGAGCAGTTCTTC. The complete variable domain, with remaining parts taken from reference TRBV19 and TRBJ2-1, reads DGGITQSPKYLFRKEGQNVTLSCEQNLNHDAMYWYRQDPGQGLRLIYYSQIVNDFQKGDIAEGYSVSREKKESFPLTVTSAQKNPTAFYLCASSGLSYNEQFFGPGTRLTVL.

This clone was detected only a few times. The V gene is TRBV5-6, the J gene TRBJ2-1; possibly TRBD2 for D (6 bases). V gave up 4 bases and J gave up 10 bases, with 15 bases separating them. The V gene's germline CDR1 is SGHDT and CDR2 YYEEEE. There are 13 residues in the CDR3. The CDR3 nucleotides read TGTGCCAGCAGCCTCAGAGCGGGCGAAGAGCAGTTCTTC. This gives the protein CASSLRAGEEQFF.

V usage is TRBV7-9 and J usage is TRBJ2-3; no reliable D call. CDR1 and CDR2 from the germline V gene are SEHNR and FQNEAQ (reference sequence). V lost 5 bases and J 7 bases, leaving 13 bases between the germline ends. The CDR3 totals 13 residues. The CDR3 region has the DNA TGTGCCAGCAGCGCATGGGCTCAGAATACGCAGTATTTT. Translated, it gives CASSAWAQNTQYF.

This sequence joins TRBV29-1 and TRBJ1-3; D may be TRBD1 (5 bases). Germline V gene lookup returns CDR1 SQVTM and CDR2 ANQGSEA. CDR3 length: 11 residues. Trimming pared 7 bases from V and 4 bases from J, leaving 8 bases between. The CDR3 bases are TGCAGCGGTCACAGGGGAAACACCATATATTTT. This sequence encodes CSGHRGNTIYF.

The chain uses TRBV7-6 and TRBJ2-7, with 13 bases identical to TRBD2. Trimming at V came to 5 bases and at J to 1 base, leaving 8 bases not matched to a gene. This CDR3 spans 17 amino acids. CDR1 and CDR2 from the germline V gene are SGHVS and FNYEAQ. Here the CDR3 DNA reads TGTGCCAGCAGCCAGACTAGCGGGGGGCCAAGATCCTACGAGCAGTACTTC. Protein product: CASSQTSGGPRSYEQYF.

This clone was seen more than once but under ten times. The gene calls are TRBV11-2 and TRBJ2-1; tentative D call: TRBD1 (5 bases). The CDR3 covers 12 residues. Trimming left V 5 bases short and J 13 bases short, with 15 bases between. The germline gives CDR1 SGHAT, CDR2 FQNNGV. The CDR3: CASSPSFQGQFF. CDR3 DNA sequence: TGTGCCAGCAGCCCATCATTCCAGGGACAGTTCTTC.

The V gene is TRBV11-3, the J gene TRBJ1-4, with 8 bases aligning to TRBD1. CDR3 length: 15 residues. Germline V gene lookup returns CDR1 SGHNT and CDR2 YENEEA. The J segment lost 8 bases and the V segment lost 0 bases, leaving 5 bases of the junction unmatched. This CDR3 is CASSLDSTGVEKLFF. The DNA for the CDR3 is TGTGCCAGCAGCTTAGATTCGACAGGGGTCGAAAAACTGTTTTTT.